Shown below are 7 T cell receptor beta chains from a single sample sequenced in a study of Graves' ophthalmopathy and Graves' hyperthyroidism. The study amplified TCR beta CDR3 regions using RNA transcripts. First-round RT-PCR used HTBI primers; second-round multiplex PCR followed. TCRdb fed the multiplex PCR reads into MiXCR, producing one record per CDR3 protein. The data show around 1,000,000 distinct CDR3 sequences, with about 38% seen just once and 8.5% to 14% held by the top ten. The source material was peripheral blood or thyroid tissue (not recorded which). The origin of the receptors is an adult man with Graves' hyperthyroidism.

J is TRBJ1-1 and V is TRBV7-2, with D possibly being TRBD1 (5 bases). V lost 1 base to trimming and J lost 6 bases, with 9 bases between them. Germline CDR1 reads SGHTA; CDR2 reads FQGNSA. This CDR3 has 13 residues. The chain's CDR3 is CASSLGTTPEAFF. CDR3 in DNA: TGTGCCAGCAGCTTAGGGACAACTCCTGAAGCTTTCTTT.

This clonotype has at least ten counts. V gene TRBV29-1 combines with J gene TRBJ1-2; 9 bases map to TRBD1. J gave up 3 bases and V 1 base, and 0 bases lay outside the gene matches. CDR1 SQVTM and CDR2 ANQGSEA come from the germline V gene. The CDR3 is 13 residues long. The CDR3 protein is CSVEGTGDYGYTF. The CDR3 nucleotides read TGCAGCGTTGAAGGGACAGGGGACTATGGCTACACCTTC.

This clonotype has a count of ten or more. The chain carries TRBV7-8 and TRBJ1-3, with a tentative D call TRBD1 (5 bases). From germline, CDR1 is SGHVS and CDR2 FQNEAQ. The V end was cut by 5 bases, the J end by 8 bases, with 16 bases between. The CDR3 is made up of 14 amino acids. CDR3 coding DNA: TGTGCCAGCAGCCCTGGACAACACACCCACACCATATATTTT. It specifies CASSPGQHTHTIYF.

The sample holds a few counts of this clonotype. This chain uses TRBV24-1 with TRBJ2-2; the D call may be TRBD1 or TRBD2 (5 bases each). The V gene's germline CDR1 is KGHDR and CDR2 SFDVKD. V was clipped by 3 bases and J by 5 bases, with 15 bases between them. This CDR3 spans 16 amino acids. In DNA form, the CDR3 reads TGTGCCACCAGTGATCCGGGACGCGTCGGGACCGGGGAGCTGTTTTTT. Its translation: CATSDPGRVGTGELFF.

The CDR3 nucleotides read TGTGCCAGCAGCCAGGATACTTATAATGAAAAACTGTTTTTT. This sequence encodes CASSQDTYNEKLFF. The V call is TRBV3-2, the J call TRBJ1-4. TRBV3-2 is classified as a pseudogene. This CDR3 has 14 residues.

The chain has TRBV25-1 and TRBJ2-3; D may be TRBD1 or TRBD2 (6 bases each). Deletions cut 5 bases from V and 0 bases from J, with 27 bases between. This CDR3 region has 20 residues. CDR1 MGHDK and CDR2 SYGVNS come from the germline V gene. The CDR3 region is CASSKWGAPRQETSTDTQYF. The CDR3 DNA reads TGTGCCAGCAGTAAGTGGGGGGCGCCCCGACAGGAGACTAGCACAGATACGCAGTATTTT.

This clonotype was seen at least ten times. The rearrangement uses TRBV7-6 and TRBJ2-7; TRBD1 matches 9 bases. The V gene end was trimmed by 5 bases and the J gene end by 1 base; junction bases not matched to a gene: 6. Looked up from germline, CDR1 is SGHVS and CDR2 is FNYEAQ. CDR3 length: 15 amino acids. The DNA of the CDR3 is TGTGCCAGCAGCCTGGGACAGGGCCTATCCTACGAGCAGTACTTC. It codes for CASSLGQGLSYEQYF.